These 25 T cell receptor beta chains were all obtained from the same sample, sequenced in a study of blood T cells in healthy people across ages. PCR was performed a second time for roughly 7 to 11 cycles using a sample-barcoded 5' primer and a J-beta primer mix. MiXCR, run by TCRdb on the 5' RACE reads, gives a single entry per CDR3 protein. This sample has 600,000 to 1,000,000 distinct CDR3 sequences, with 25% found just once. These records were also assigned to another study, of T cells of mothers and their children.

Sequencing was carried out using blood. These receptors all come from a boy aged 5 to 17 in good health.

The chain has TRBV2 and TRBJ2-5; 10 bases are a match to TRBD2. The DNA end is a closer match to TRBJ2-7, so the J assignment may be wrong. Germline CDR1 and CDR2: SNHLY and FYNNEI. The CDR3 runs 16 residues. CDR3 protein: CASSLRELAGSYEQYF. Written as DNA, the CDR3 is TGTGCCAGCAGTCTACGGGAACTAGCGGGAAGCTACGAGCAGTACTTC.

In its sample, this clonotype was seen a few times. This chain links TRBV13 with TRBJ2-3; D might be TRBD2 (5 bases). Germline V gene data show CDR1 as PRHDT and CDR2 as FYEKMQ (reference sequence). Trimming stripped 4 bases from V and 5 bases from J, with 13 bases between. CDR3 length: 14 amino acids. This CDR3 reads CASSSVANGDTQYF. The CDR3 DNA reads as TGTGCCAGCAGCTCAGTAGCGAACGGAGATACGCAGTATTTT.

The J gene is TRBJ2-7, the V gene TRBV3-1, with D possibly matching TRBD2 (5 bases). The CDR3 runs 15 residues. With 5 bases removed from V and 0 bases from J, the gap between germline ends came to 14 bases. The germline V gene has CDR1 LGHDT and CDR2 YNNKEL (reference sequence). The CDR3 region has the DNA TGTGCCAGCAGCTCCCTGAGCGGTAACTCCTACGAGCAGTACTTC. Translating it yields CASSSLSGNSYEQYF.

The rearrangement uses TRBV6-5 and TRBJ2-7; D uncertain. V lost 6 bases to trimming and J lost 4 bases, with 16 bases between them. Per germline, CDR1 MNHEY and CDR2 SVGAGI. The CDR3 loop spans 14 amino acids. The DNA of the CDR3 is TGTGCCAGCAGCTCCCCCTGGGCCCCTTACGAGCAGTACTTC. Encoded protein: CASSSPWAPYEQYF.

This rearrangement joins TRBV27 to TRBJ2-7; possibly TRBD2 for D (5 bases). Germline CDR1 MNHEY, CDR2 SMNVEV (reference sequence). V was pared by 1 base and J by 5 bases, with 18 bases between. This CDR3 region has 16 residues. The CDR3 DNA reads TGTGCCAGCAGTTTATGGGGAGTAACTGGTAAGGACGAGCAGTACTTC. It translates to CASSLWGVTGKDEQYF.

This chain links TRBV5-6 with TRBJ2-3; D may match TRBD1 or TRBD2 (6 bases each). The germline gives CDR1 SGHDT, CDR2 YYEEEE. This CDR3 comprises 16 residues. CDR3 bases: TGTGCTTCCAGCCGGGGGCGGGGATCCTACACAGATACGCAGTATTTT. This gives the protein CASSRGRGSYTDTQYF.

This rearrangement joins TRBV7-8 to TRBJ2-7; D is tentatively TRBD1 or TRBD2 (5 bases each). CDR1 is SGHVS and CDR2 is FQNEAQ in the germline V gene. Trimming left V 1 base short and J 5 bases short, with 15 bases between. The CDR3 sequence is 15 residues long. The CDR3 is CASSLGGQGWNEQYF. CDR3 sequence (DNA): TGTGCCAGCAGCTTAGGCGGGCAGGGTTGGAACGAGCAGTACTTC.

In this sample, this clonotype turned up a few times. The chain carries TRBV3-1 and TRBJ2-7; D might be TRBD2 (5 bases). The CDR3 is 16 residues long. Germline V gene data show CDR1 as LGHDT and CDR2 as YNNKEL (reference sequence). V was clipped by 0 bases and J by 3 bases, with 15 bases between them. The CDR3 here is CASSQDVKTTGYEQYF. CDR3 nucleotides: TGTGCCAGCAGCCAAGATGTGAAGACTACGGGCTACGAGCAGTACTTC.

The chain joins TRBV7-2 to TRBJ2-4, with TRBD1 matching over 10 bases. Germline loops: CDR1 SGHTA, CDR2 FQGNSA. This CDR3 has 16 amino acids. V lost 5 bases to trimming and J lost 0 bases; unmatched junction nucleotides: 4. This CDR3 reads CASSGDRGLAKNIQYF. CDR3 bases: TGTGCCAGCAGCGGGGACAGGGGATTAGCCAAAAACATTCAGTACTTC.

The chain has TRBV7-2 and TRBJ2-5, with D unresolved. Germline lookup yields CDR1 SGHTA and CDR2 FQGNSA. The V and J ends lost 5 bases and 2 bases respectively, with 9 bases between them. CDR3 length equals 13 residues. CDR3 in amino acids: CASSDFPQETQYF. Here the CDR3 DNA reads TGTGCCAGCAGCGACTTTCCACAAGAGACCCAGTACTTC.

In its sample, this clonotype was seen many times. The chain recombines TRBV3-1 with TRBJ1-5; the D is unclear. The germline gives CDR1 LGHDT, CDR2 YNNKEL (reference sequence). The V end lost 1 base, the J end lost 4 bases, and 5 bases lay between the germline ends. This CDR3 region has 13 residues. The chain's CDR3 is CASSQAGNQPQHF. The CDR3, as DNA: TGTGCCAGCAGCCAAGCGGGGAATCAGCCCCAGCATTTT.

This clonotype was detected only a few times. CDR3 DNA: TGTGCCAGCAGATCGGACAGGGTGGGAAACACCATATATTTT. Its translation: CASRSDRVGNTIYF. The chain recombines TRBV2 with TRBJ1-3; 8 positions agree with TRBD1. Germline loops: CDR1 SNHLY, CDR2 FYNNEI. The CDR3 is made up of 14 amino acids. V shed 6 bases, J shed 4 bases, and the junction held 5 bases outside the gene matches.

This clonotype was observed a few times. The chain is built from TRBV18 and TRBJ2-7; 7 bases fit TRBD1. This CDR3 is built from 14 residues. Germline loops: CDR1 KGHSH, CDR2 LQKENI. With 5 bases clipped from V and 3 bases from J, the junction kept 7 bases outside the gene matches. The chain's CDR3 is CASSIRDSYYEQYF. CDR3 nucleotides: TGTGCCAGCTCAATCCGGGACAGTTACTACGAGCAGTACTTC. Based on the CDR3 plus reference TRBV18 and TRBJ2-7, the full variable domain is NAGVMQNPRHLVRRRGQEARLRCSPMKGHSHVYWYRQLPEEGLKFMVYLQKENIIDESGMPKERFSAEFPKEGPSILRIQQVVRGDSAAYFCASSIRDSYYEQYFGPGTRLTVT.

This clonotype was detected a few times. The chain joins TRBV14 to TRBJ1-1; unclear D gene. Germline CDR1 is SGHDN and CDR2 is FVKESK. The CDR3 runs 16 residues. V was pared by 6 bases and J by 1 base, with 18 bases between. The CDR3 nucleotides read TGTGCCAGCAGTTATAATTGGGCAGGCTCGAACACTGAAGCTTTCTTT. It translates to CASSYNWAGSNTEAFF.

The V and J genes are TRBV7-8 and TRBJ2-3; D gene uncertain. The V and J ends lost 4 bases and 6 bases respectively, with 11 bases between them. The CDR3 runs to 13 residues. Germline V gene lookup returns CDR1 SGHVS and CDR2 FQNEAQ. The CDR3: CASSSSYSDTQYF. CDR3 coding DNA: TGTGCCAGCAGCTCCAGTTATTCCGATACGCAGTATTTT. The full variable domain, rest sourced from reference TRBV7-8 and TRBJ2-3, is GAGVSQSPRYKVAKRGQDVALRCDPISGHVSLFWYQQALGQGPEFLTYFQNEAQLDKSGLPSDRFFAERPEGSVSTLKIQRTQQEDSAVYLCASSSSYSDTQYFGPGTRLTVL.

This chain uses TRBV5-6 with TRBJ2-3, with TRBD1 matching over 8 bases. Germline CDR1 and CDR2: SGHDT and YYEEEE. The CDR3 is 15 amino acids. The ends lost 4 bases at V and 2 bases at J; junction bases unmatched: 6. This CDR3 reads CASSEQGENTDTQYF. CDR3 sequence (DNA): TGTGCCAGCAGCGAACAGGGGGAAAACACAGATACGCAGTATTTT.

This sequence joins TRBV6-2 or TRBV6-3 and TRBJ1-1; D unclear. Trimming shortened V by 3 bases and J by 8 bases, and 10 bases separated the two germline ends. Germline CDR1 is MNHEY and CDR2 is SVGEGT. The CDR3 extends over 12 amino acids. CDR3 bases: TGTGCCAGCAGTTATGGATACGGGGAAGCTTTCTTT. It encodes CASSYGYGEAFF.

The chain joins TRBV20-1 to TRBJ2-5; D perhaps matches TRBD1 (5 bases). V lost 3 bases and J 6 bases, leaving 14 bases between the germline ends. The CDR3 is 13 residues long. CDR1 is DFQATT, CDR2 SNEGSKA, per germline (reference sequence). In DNA form, the CDR3 reads TGCAGTGCTAGGGAAGGGGCTGGAAAGACCCAGTACTTC. Translation: CSAREGAGKTQYF.

This clonotype was seen a few times. The chain recombines TRBV12-3 or TRBV12-4 with TRBJ2-1; D not resolved. Trimming stripped 2 bases from V and 5 bases from J, with 10 bases between. The CDR3 extends over 14 amino acids. In nucleotides, the CDR3 is TGTGCCAGCAGTTTAAGGCAGAGCCACAATGAGCAGTTCTTC. It translates to CASSLRQSHNEQFF.

The chain combines TRBV7-2 with TRBJ2-1; D gene unclear. TRBJ2-7 explains the end of the DNA better; the J call may be wrong. CDR3 length equals 13 residues. Germline lookup yields CDR1 SGHTA and CDR2 FQGNSA. This chain's CDR3 is CASSPGSVYEQYF. The CDR3 coding sequence is TGTGCCAGCAGCCCCGGGTCGGTGTACGAGCAGTACTTC.

The chain links TRBV3-1 to TRBJ2-5; tentative D call: TRBD2 (5 bases). The DNA end favors TRBJ2-7, so the J call may be wrong. The germline gives CDR1 LGHDT, CDR2 YNNKEL (reference sequence). The CDR3 consists of 15 residues. This chain's CDR3 is CASSQVRESRSEQYF. The CDR3 region has the DNA TGTGCCAGCAGCCAAGTGAGGGAAAGCAGGAGCGAGCAGTACTTC.

This clonotype was seen a few times. The J gene is TRBJ2-2, the V gene TRBV6-2 or TRBV6-3; D unclear. The germline V gene encodes CDR1 MNHEY and CDR2 SVGEGT. V lost 7 bases, J lost 5 bases, and 8 bases lay in between. The CDR3 contains 12 residues. CDR3 loop: CASNTRTGELFF. For the CDR3, the DNA is TGTGCCAGCAACACAAGAACCGGGGAGCTGTTTTTT.

The chain carries TRBV30 and TRBJ1-2; TRBD1 aligns across 11 bases. Germline CDR1 is GTSNPN and CDR2 is SVGIG (reference sequence). The junction had 12 bases not matched to a gene; V was cut back by 3 bases and J by 6 bases. CDR3 length equals 16 residues. The CDR3 sequence: CAWSISRDRGGNGYTF. The DNA of the CDR3 is TGTGCCTGGAGCATAAGCCGGGACAGGGGGGGAAATGGCTACACCTTC.

The chain combines TRBV29-1 with TRBJ2-5; the D gene could be TRBD1 or TRBD2 (5 bases each). Germline CDR1 and CDR2: SQVTM and ANQGSEA. CDR3 length: 12 amino acids. Between the trimmed V and J ends, which lost 7 bases and 4 bases, there was a span of 13 bases. CDR3 DNA: TGCAGCGCCCTTCCAGGGAGAGAGACCCAGTACTTC. This gives the protein CSALPGRETQYF. The whole variable domain, filled in from reference TRBV29-1 and TRBJ2-5, reads SAVISQKPSRDICQRGTSLTIQCQVDSQVTMMFWYRQQPGQSLTLIATANQGSEATYESGFVIDKFPISRPNLTFSTLTVSNMSPEDSSIYLCSALPGRETQYFGPGTRLLVL.

Turning to this clonotype: A read error may account for a junction end that differs from germline. The chain carries TRBV6-2 or TRBV6-3 and TRBJ2-5; 7 positions match TRBD2. The CDR3 is 13 residues long. Per the germline V gene, CDR1 is MNHEY and CDR2 is SVGEGT. Here the CDR3 reads CASSYSGTRGEFF. Written as DNA, the CDR3 is TGTGCCAGCAGTTACTCGGGGACTCGGGGGGAGTTCTTC.